This TCR beta chain came from a study of T-cell memory formation after mild COVID-19 (TCRdb year 2021). For the study in its entirety: TCR sequence clusters from the two donors were largely donor specific. T-cell clones expanding and contracting after mild COVID-19 in a couple of donors were tracked by longitudinal TCRalpha and TCRbeta repertoire sequencing. Two young, previously healthy adult volunteers made up the cohort, one male and one female.

General study outcomes and caveats: Balanced CD4/CD8 phenotypes were observed for clones contracting from day 15 to 85, whereas a bias towards CD4+ was observed for a second wave of clones expanding from day 15 to 37. SARS-CoV-2 specificity of the second-wave clones peaking on day 37 was not confirmed. Only a couple of mild cases were covered by the study, and larger cohorts that include severe cases with pre-infection samples were considered necessary. Contracting CD4+ clones were found mainly in CM and EM memory subsets, while CD8+ clones were enriched in EMRA. Some responding clones were detected in pre-infection memory, suggesting pre-existing cross-reactive memory T cells joined the SARS-CoV-2 response.

A distance of 10 bases separates the germline ends of V and J, which lose 1 base and 0 bases respectively. Its CDR3 holds 15 amino acids, cysteine through phenylalanine. Here the CDR3 DNA is all that survives: 45 bases in frame from base 1. According to the germline V gene (reference sequence), CDR1 reads LGHDT and CDR2 reads YNNKEL. The data were produced on an Illumina NovaSeq 6000. cDNA libraries for TCRalpha and TCRbeta were prepared by 5'RACE using constant-segment primers, with sample barcodes and unique molecular identifiers added. Trizol reagent was used to extract RNA from every sample. Library amplification was performed in two PCR steps, and a second sample barcode and Illumina TruSeq adapters were introduced in the second step. The libraries were sequenced on an Illumina NovaSeq using 2 x 150 bp paired-end reads. Per the authors' processing: With migec v1.2.7, reads were demultiplexed and then collapsed into UMI-guided consensus sequences. Using mixcr v2.1.11, UMI consensuses were aligned to TRA and TRB V and J templates and then assembled into clonotypes. Expanded or contracted clonotypes were those called significant by both edgeR and NoisET, with noise models trained on biological replicates. For edgeR calls, a false discovery rate-adjusted p below 0.01 and a log2 fold-change threshold of 1 were applied. As an exploratory analysis of dynamics, PCA with hierarchical clustering was applied to max-normalized trajectories of the 1000 most abundant clonotypes. The CD4 or CD8 phenotype of responding clones was assigned using the separately sequenced CD4+ and CD8+ repertoires. In TCRdb, the public reads were trimmed at Q25 with fastp and aligned with MiXCR, with productive beta chains retained. Merged by CDR3 protein, the rows form single entries marked with the most common genes and DNA. These V and J calls rely on TCRdb rather than the paper's analysis. The sample includes about 250,000 distinct CDR3 sequences, with around 15% observed a single time. The ten largest clonotypes hold around 3.4% of the sample.

Ficoll-Paque density gradient centrifugation was the method used to isolate PBMCs. A note on this clonotype: Which antigen it targets is not known. No much larger clonotype is one base removed from it; base qualities were not supplied.

The sequencing sample was made of PBMCs or a T cell subset sorted from them (not recorded which). The chain joins TRBV3-1 to TRBJ2-7; too little of a D gene remains to name it. This TCR came from a man aged 18 to 29 who had mild COVID-19 (a few samples of this study predate the infection). The sample titles of this study are shuffled in the database, so cell type and time point are left out; the donor was told from shared clones. Read as DNA, the sequence is TGTGCCAGCAGCCAAGGAAAGGGTTTCTCCTACGAGCAGTACTTC. Its translation reads: CASSQGKGFSYEQYF.